This T cell receptor (beta chain) originates from a study of blood T cells in healthy people across ages. Study conclusions and caveats: Observed TCR beta diversity showed a strong correlation with the percentage of naive T cells as measured by flow cytometry. Measured against age, TCR beta diversity per million T cells decreased in a roughly linear manner.

This CDR3 region has 15 residues. Germline CDR1 and CDR2: SGHTA and FQGNSA. V lost 5 bases, J lost 7 bases, and 8 bases stayed unmatched. Primers used in a second PCR of roughly 6 to 11 cycles were a sample-barcoded 5' primer and a J-beta primer mix. Each TCR beta cDNA got a 12-nucleotide random molecular identifier. Every sample gave at least 2.5 million paired-end reads containing CDR3. TCRdb fed the 5' RACE reads into MiXCR, producing one record per CDR3 protein. The sample has over 1,500,000 distinct CDR3 sequences, roughly two fifths seen once. This clonotype was observed at least ten times. Antigen specificity is unknown.

The material sequenced was blood. This receptor was identified in a human donor in good health. The chain is built from TRBV7-2 and TRBJ2-4; the match to TRBD2 covers 10 bases. The CDR3 DNA reads TGTGCCAGCAGCACAGAGCGGGGGGGCAAGAACATTCAGTACTTC. Translation gives CASSTERGGKNIQYF.